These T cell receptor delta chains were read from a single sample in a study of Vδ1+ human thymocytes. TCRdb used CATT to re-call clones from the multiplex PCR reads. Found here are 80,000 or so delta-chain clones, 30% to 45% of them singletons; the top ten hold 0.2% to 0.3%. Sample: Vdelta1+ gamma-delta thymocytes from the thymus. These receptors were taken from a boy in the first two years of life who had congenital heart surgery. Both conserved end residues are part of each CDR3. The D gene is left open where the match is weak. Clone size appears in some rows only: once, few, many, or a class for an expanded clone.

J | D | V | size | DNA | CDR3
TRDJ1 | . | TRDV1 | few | TGTGCTCTTGGGGAAAGGCGGTCCTACGGTCGCAGGGGGACCACCAACGATAAACTCATCTTT | CALGERRSYGRRGTTNDKLIF
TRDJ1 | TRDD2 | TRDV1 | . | TGTGCTCTTGGGGAACGGGGCCATTCCTACGTACTGGTGCGTCCTTCACCGATGATTGACGATAAACTCATCTTT | CALGERGHSYVLVRPSPMIDDKLIF
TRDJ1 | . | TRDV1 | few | TGTGCTCTTGGGGAACTAGAACGGGAACTCATCTTT | CALGELERELIF
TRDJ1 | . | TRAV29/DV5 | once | TGTTCAGCCACCTCTTCCTACAAGCCCTACTGGGGGACCTACACCGATAAACTCATCTTT | CSATSSYKPYWGTYTDKLIF
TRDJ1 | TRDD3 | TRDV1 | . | TGTGCTCTCCACTGGGGGATTGGACCCGATAAACTCATCTTT | CALHWGIGPDKLIF
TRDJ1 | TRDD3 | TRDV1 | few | TGTGCTCTTGGGGAACGATTCCTACTGGGGGACTTCGGATGGTACACCGATAAACTCATCTTT | CALGERFLLGDFGWYTDKLIF
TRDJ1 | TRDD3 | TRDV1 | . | TGTGCTCTTGGCCCTGGGGGATACATGGGTCGGCGACTCATCTTT | CALGPGGYMGRRLIF
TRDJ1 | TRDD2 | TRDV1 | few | TGTGCTCTTGGGGCCCAACCTTCCTTCGGCCGATGGCCGTACACCGATAAACTCATCTTT | CALGAQPSFGRWPYTDKLIF
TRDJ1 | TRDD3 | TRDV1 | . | TGTGCTCTCCCCACTATTGAGCGGGGGATACCGTACACCGATAAACTCATCTTT | CALPTIERGIPYTDKLIF
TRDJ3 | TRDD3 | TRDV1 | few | TGTGCTCTTGGGGAACTCCCAGTACTGGGGGAGATACGCGGAGCCTGGGACACCCGACAGATGTTTTTC | CALGELPVLGEIRGAWDTRQMFF
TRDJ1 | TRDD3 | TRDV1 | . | TGTGCTCTTGGGGACGTGATCCTTAACTCGCGGGGGATACCCACGTCCACTTACACCGATAAACTCATCTTT | CALGDVILNSRGIPTSTYTDKLIF
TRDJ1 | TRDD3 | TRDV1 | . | TGTGCTCTTGGGGAAGGCCCCCCCAGTTGGGGGATACTGCGTTGTAAACTCATCTTT | CALGEGPPSWGILRCKLIF
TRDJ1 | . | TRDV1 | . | TGTGCTCTTGGGGAACTTTCTATCCTATGGAGGGATAAGAAGTACACCGATAAACTCATCTTT | CALGELSILWRDKKYTDKLIF
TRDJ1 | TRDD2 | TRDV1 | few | TGTGCTCTTGACAAAAGGGCCTTCCTACTCAACACCGATAAACTCATCTTT | CALDKRAFLLNTDKLIF
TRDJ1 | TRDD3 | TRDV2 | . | TGTGCCTGTGCCGGGGGATACGAGGGGTACACCGATAAACTCATCTTT | CACAGGYEGYTDKLIF
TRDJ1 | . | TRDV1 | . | TGTGCTCTTGGGGAACGTCTCTCCTTTTACACCGATAAACTCATCTTT | CALGERLSFYTDKLIF
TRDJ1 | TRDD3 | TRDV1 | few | TGTGCTCTTGGGGGACTTACGGGGGGATACGGAGGGAGCGATAAACTCATCTTT | CALGGLTGGYGGSDKLIF
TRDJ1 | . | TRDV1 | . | TGTGCTCTTGGGGAACCCCGTCTCTCCAGCCAACTCATCTTT | CALGEPRLSSQLIF
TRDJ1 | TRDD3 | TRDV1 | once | TGTGCTCTTGGGGAACTACGCTTTCTCGTACTGGGGGCGTACACCGATAAACTCATCTTT | CALGELRFLVLGAYTDKLIF
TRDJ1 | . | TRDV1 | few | TGTGCTCTTGGGGATCCGACTTCGTACACCGATAAACTCATCTTT | CALGDPTSYTDKLIF
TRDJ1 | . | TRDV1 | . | TGTGCTCTTGGTCGGGAACTCACCGATAAACTCATCTTT | CALGRELTDKLIF
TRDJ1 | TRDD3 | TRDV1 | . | TGTGCTCTTGGGGCCCGTTGTGGGGATACCCATTACACCGATAAACTCATCTTT | CALGARCGDTHYTDKLIF
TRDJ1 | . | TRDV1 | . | TGTGCTCTTGGGGCTACCGTCTCAGGGGGGACCCCGACCGATAAACTCATCTTT | CALGATVSGGTPTDKLIF
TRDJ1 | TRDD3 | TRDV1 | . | TGTGCTCTTGGGGACCCTAGGCCTTCCCTGGGGGATACGTGCACCGATAAACTCATCTTT | CALGDPRPSLGDTCTDKLIF
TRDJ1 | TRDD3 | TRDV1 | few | TGTGCTCTTGGGGAACCCGTCACCTTCCTACGTAGCCTATGGGGGATACGGGACACCGATAAACTCATCTTT | CALGEPVTFLRSLWGIRDTDKLIF
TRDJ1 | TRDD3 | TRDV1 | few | TGTGCTCTTGGGGAACTCCTGCCTACTGGGGGATACGCCAAGACGATGTACACCGATAAACTCATCTTT | CALGELLPTGGYAKTMYTDKLIF
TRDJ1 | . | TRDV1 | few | TGTGCTCTTGGGGAATGTGGATACCGCACCGATAAACTCATCTTT | CALGECGYRTDKLIF
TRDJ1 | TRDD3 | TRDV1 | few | TGTGCTCTTGGGGAACGGACTCCGTACACTGGGGGATCGGACGACACCGATAAACTCATCTTT | CALGERTPYTGGSDDTDKLIF
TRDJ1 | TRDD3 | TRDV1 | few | TGTGCTCTTGGGGAACCAAGGGTTTCCCCCGTACTGGGGGTTAACCTTTACACCGATAAACTCATCTTT | CALGEPRVSPVLGVNLYTDKLIF
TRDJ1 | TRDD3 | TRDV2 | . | TGTGCCTGTGACACCGAGGACTGGGGGATACGAAACACCGATAAACTCATCTTT | CACDTEDWGIRNTDKLIF
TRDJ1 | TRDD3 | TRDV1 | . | TGTGCTCTTGGGGAACCAGGGGGATACGCCGATAAACTCATCTTT | CALGEPGGYADKLIF
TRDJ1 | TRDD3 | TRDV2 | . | TGTGCCACCTGGGGGATAGCCGATAAACTCATCTTT | CATWGIADKLIF
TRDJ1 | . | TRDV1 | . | TGTGCTCTTGGGGAACTACCCAACAAGTACTTCCGGGGGACCAGGGATGATAAACTCATCTTT | CALGELPNKYFRGTRDDKLIF
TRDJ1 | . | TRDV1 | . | TGTGCTCTTGGGGAACTGCATATGGGTCGGGGGGGCTACACCGATAAACTCATCTTT | CALGELHMGRGGYTDKLIF
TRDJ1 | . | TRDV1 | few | TGTGCTCTTGGGGAAACACCTTCCTACGAAGACTGGGGGACCCCGTACACCGATAAACTCATCTTT | CALGETPSYEDWGTPYTDKLIF
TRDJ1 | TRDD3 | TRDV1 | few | TGTGCTCTTCTGACTATAAATCCGGGGGATTTCCACACCGATAAACTCATCTTT | CALLTINPGDFHTDKLIF
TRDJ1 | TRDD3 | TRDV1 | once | TGTGCTCTTGGGGAACTAACCCCCCTCCGCACTGTCTACTGGGGGATACCCGATAAACTCATCTTT | CALGELTPLRTVYWGIPDKLIF
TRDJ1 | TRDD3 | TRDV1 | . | TGTGCTCTTGGGGACCCCGGCCTTCCATCCCTCCGGGTGGGGGATACGCTGTACACCGATAAACTCATCTTT | CALGDPGLPSLRVGDTLYTDKLIF
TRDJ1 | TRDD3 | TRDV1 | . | TGTGCTCTTGGGGGTCGGCCTTCCTACCCTGAGTGGGGGATACGAAAAGATAAACTCATCTTT | CALGGRPSYPEWGIRKDKLIF
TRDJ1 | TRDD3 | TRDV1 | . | TGTGCTCTTGGCCCCTTCTTTACCGTCGGGGGATCCGGGGATAAACTCATCTTT | CALGPFFTVGGSGDKLIF
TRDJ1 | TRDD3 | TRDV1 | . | TGTGCTCTTGGGGACCCACGTTCCTACGAGGATTATACTGGGGGATACGCGAGCGATAAACTCATCTTT | CALGDPRSYEDYTGGYASDKLIF
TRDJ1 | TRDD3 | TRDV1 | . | TGTGCTCTTGGGGATGCCAATTCGGTACTGGGGGATACCGGGTATAAACTCATCTTT | CALGDANSVLGDTGYKLIF
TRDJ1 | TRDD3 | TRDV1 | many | TGTGCTCTTGGATCGGCACTGGGGGATAGGTACGATAAACTCATCTTT | CALGSALGDRYDKLIF
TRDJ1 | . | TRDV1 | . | TGTGCTCTTGGGGAAACGGGGGGGACCCTCCCCACCGATAAACTCATCTTT | CALGETGGTLPTDKLIF
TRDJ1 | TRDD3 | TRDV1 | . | TGTGCTCTTGGGGATACCACTCGCTATACTGGGGGGATTCTGTACACCGATAAACTCATCTTT | CALGDTTRYTGGILYTDKLIF
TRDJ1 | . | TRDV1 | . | TGTGCTCTTGGGGAACTAGTATGTCCTAGCTGGGGACCCACCGATAAACTCATCTTT | CALGELVCPSWGPTDKLIF
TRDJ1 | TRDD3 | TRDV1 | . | TGTGCTCTTGGGGAACTAGATCTCCGGGGACTGGGGACCGATAAACTCATCTTT | CALGELDLRGLGTDKLIF
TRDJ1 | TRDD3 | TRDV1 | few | TGTGCTCTTGGGGAATATTGGTCCTCTTGGGGGATTATCGTTTTCAAGTACACCGATAAACTCATCTTT | CALGEYWSSWGIIVFKYTDKLIF
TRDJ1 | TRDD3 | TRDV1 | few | TGTGCTCTTGGGGAACACCGGTACTGGGGGATGAGCACCGATAAACTCATCTTT | CALGEHRYWGMSTDKLIF
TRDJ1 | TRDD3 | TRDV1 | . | TGTGCTCTTGGGGTCAGGCTACTGGGGGTCCGGGCCTACACCGATAAACTCATCTTT | CALGVRLLGVRAYTDKLIF
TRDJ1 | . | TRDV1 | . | TGTGCTCTTGGGGAAGACCGGCTAACCGATAAACTCATCTTT | CALGEDRLTDKLIF